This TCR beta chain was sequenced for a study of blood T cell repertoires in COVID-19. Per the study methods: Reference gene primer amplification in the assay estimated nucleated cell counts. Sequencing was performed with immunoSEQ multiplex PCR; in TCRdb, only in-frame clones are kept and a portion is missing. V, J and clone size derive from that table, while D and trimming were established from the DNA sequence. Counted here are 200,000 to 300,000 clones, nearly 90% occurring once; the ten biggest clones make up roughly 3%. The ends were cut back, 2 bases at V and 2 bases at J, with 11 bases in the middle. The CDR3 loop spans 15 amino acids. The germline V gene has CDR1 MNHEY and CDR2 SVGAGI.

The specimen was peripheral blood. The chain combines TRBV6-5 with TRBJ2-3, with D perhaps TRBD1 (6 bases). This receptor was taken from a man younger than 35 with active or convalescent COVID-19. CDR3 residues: CASSYNGQFTDTQYF. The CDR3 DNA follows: TGTGCCAGCAGTTACAACGGACAGTTCACAGATACGCAGTATTTT.